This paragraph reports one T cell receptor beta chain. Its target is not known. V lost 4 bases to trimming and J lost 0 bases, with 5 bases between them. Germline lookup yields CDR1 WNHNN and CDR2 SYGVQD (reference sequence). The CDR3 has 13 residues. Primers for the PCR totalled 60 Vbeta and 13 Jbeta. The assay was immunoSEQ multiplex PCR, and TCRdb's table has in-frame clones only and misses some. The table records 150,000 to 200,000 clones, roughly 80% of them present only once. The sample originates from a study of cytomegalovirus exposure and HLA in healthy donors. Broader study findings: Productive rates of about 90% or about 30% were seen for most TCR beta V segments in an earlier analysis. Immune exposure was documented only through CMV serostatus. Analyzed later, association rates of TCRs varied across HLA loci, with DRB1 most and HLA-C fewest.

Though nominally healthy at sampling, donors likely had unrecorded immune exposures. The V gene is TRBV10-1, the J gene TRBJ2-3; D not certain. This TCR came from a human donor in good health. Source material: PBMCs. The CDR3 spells CASSGVSTDTQYF. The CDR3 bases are TGCGCCAGCAGTGGAGTTAGCACAGATACGCAGTATTTT.